This T cell receptor beta chain stems from a study of T cell changes during pregnancy in multiple sclerosis. The table came from immunoSEQ multiplex PCR; TCRdb's copy has only in-frame clones and leaves some out. The sample consists of roughly 110,000 clones, about 90% of them appearing once. Source: peripheral blood, taken before pregnancy. The sequence was collected from a female donor with multiple sclerosis, enrolled in a pregnancy study.

The CDR3 is CAWSVQGTQKLFF. The CDR3 DNA follows: TGTGCCTGGAGTGTACAGGGGACCCAAAAACTGTTTTTT. The rearrangement joins TRBV30 to TRBJ1-4, with 7 bases fitting TRBD1. Germline values: CDR1 GTSNPN, CDR2 SVGIG (reference sequence). J was trimmed by 9 bases and V by 0 bases; bases with no gene match: 4. This CDR3 has 13 amino acids.